The sequence of this T cell receptor (beta chain) was determined in a study of T cell responses to AZD1222 COVID-19 vaccine. V trimming: 0 bases; J trimming: 7 bases; junction bases outside the gene matches: 18. Germline CDR1 and CDR2: LGHNA and YSLEER. CDR3 length: 20 residues. Profiled with immunoSEQ multiplex PCR; TCRdb holds only in-frame clones, not every one. The sample holds around 150,000 clones; roughly 90% are singletons and the top ten take under 2.5%. The chain employs TRBV4-3 and TRBJ2-1, with TRBD2 identical over 10 bases. Material: peripheral blood, obtained on day 0 of AZD1222 vaccination. This sequence originates from an adult in good health. The DNA of the CDR3 is TGCGCCAGCAGCCAAGATGGGTACCGGACTAGCGGTGAAAATGGGAATGAGCAGTTCTTC. Translated: CASSQDGYRTSGENGNEQFF.